One sample yielded the 18 T cell receptor beta chains listed below, sequenced in a study of T cell repertoires in cytomegalovirus infection. TCRdb independently ran MiXCR on the reads; one entry per CDR3 protein. The data contain 200,000 to 300,000 distinct CDR3 sequences, around an eighth of them singletons. The sequenced sample was PBMCs. These receptors were obtained from a human donor in good health (CMV status not recorded). Some clones in this sample may be carry-over from other donors' samples.

This clonotype was seen at least ten times. The rearrangement links TRBV28 to TRBJ2-1; 7 bases fit TRBD2. V lost 6 bases, J lost 0 bases, and 8 bases stayed unmatched. In germline, CDR1 is MDHEN, CDR2 SYDVKM. This CDR3 comprises 16 residues. CDR3 protein: CASSPSSGVSYNEQFF. The CDR3 DNA is TGTGCCAGCAGCCCGTCGAGCGGGGTCTCCTACAATGAGCAGTTCTTC.

This clonotype was counted a few times. This chain joins TRBV14 and TRBJ1-6, with 10 nucleotides matching TRBD1. CDR1 is SGHDN, CDR2 FVKESK, per germline. The trim removed 3 bases at V and 10 bases at J, leaving 9 bases unmatched. This CDR3 contains 16 residues. Written as DNA, the CDR3 is TGTGCCAGCAGCCAGGCAGGGACAGGGGTTGCCTCACCCCTCCACTTT. Protein sequence: CASSQAGTGVASPLHF.

About this clonotype: The CDR3 carries no conserved terminal phenylalanine or tryptophan, so it likely arises from a read error. CDR3 bases: TGTGCCAGCAGTTACTCGAGGATGGTACGACTAGCGCTGGACGAGCAGTACTTA. This encodes CASSYSRMVRLALDEQYL. This chain joins TRBV6-2 or TRBV6-3 and TRBJ2-7; 8 nucleotides match TRBD2. Germline V gene sequence: CDR1 MNHEY, CDR2 SVGEGT. J lost 5 bases, V lost 0 bases, and 15 bases had no gene match. The CDR3 contains 18 residues.

This clonotype was counted only a few times. The rearrangement links TRBV10-3 to TRBJ2-7; D is perhaps TRBD1 or TRBD2 (5 bases each). The CDR3 sequence is 14 residues long. Trimming shortened V by 4 bases and J by 2 bases, and 12 bases separated the two germline ends. The germline V gene has CDR1 ENHRY and CDR2 SYGVKD. This chain's CDR3 is CAISAGTAPYEQYF. In nucleotides, the CDR3 is TGTGCCATCAGTGCCGGGACCGCACCCTACGAGCAGTACTTC.

In this sample, this clonotype turned up many times. J is TRBJ1-1 and V is TRBV27; the D gene is possibly TRBD1 (6 bases). The CDR3 loop spans 15 amino acids. CDR1 and CDR2 from the germline V gene are MNHEY and SMNVEV (reference sequence). Trimming cost V 0 bases and J 3 bases, with 11 bases left between them. The DNA for the CDR3 is TGTGCCAGCAGTTTATCTGGGGGCGTGGACACTGAAGCTTTCTTT. It is translated as CASSLSGGVDTEAFF.

This clonotype was found many times. V is TRBV12-3 or TRBV12-4 and J is TRBJ2-4; possible D gene TRBD2, 5 bases. V lost 10 bases to trimming and J lost 3 bases, with 16 bases between them. The CDR3 loop spans 14 amino acids. The CDR3 spells CATSQAGGKNIQYF. In DNA form, the CDR3 reads TGTGCCACCAGCCAAGCCGGAGGCAAAAACATTCAGTACTTC.

A word on this clonotype: A much larger clone is a single base away; this may be a read error. CDR3 coding DNA: TGTGCCAGCAGCCTCAGGGTAGTCACAGATACGCAGTATTTT. Residues: CASSLRVVTDTQYF. The chain couples TRBV5-6 to TRBJ2-3; possibly TRBD1 for D (5 bases). Germline V gene lookup returns CDR1 SGHDT and CDR2 YYEEEE. Trimming shortened V by 4 bases and J by 2 bases, and 11 bases separated the two germline ends. The CDR3 is 14 amino acids.

At least ten counts were recorded for this clonotype. The chain links TRBV7-2 to TRBJ1-1; 7 bases match TRBD1. The CDR3 spans 14 residues. V lost 1 base and J lost 5; bases outside the gene matches: 4. CDR1 and CDR2 (germline): SGHTA, FQGNSA. CDR3 in DNA: TGTGCCAGCAGCTTAGTTAGGGGGCCAACTGAAGCTTTCTTT. Translated: CASSLVRGPTEAFF.

The chain has TRBV7-9 and TRBJ2-2; tentative D call: TRBD1 (5 bases). The CDR3 contains 13 residues. Deletions cut 4 bases from V and 9 bases from J, with 12 bases between. Germline CDR1 SEHNR, CDR2 FQNEAQ (reference sequence). CDR3 region: CASSSMGQRELFF. The CDR3 nucleotides read TGTGCCAGCAGCTCCATGGGGCAACGGGAGCTGTTTTTT.

This clonotype showed up many times. V is TRBV6-2 or TRBV6-3 and J is TRBJ2-5; D gene ambiguous. CDR3 length: 13 amino acids. Germline V gene sequence: CDR1 MNHEY, CDR2 SVGEGT. Trimming shortened V by 5 bases and J by 4 bases, and 11 bases separated the two germline ends. The CDR3 spells CASSKPHLETQYF. DNA for the CDR3: TGTGCCAGCAGTAAACCACACCTAGAGACCCAGTACTTC.

Concerning this clonotype itself: A read error may explain this, as a much larger clone is one base away. The genes are TRBV6-6 and TRBJ2-5; D unresolved. The CDR3 is 11 amino acids. The germline CDR1 and CDR2 sequences are MNHNY and SVGAGI (reference sequence). CDR3 DNA: TGTGCCAGCAGTTACGTAGAGAACCAGTACTTC. Its protein is CASSYVENQYF.

The V gene is TRBV20-1, the J gene TRBJ2-7, with no clear D. CDR1 DFQATT and CDR2 SNEGSKA come from the germline V gene (reference sequence). The CDR3 is made up of 12 amino acids. Trimming shortened V by 7 bases and J by 3 bases, and 13 bases separated the two germline ends. The CDR3 spells CSVSGRDYEQYF. CDR3 DNA: TGCAGTGTCTCCGGCAGAGACTACGAGCAGTACTTC.

The chain couples TRBV6-5 to TRBJ2-7; the D gene is possibly TRBD2 (6 bases). Germline lookup yields CDR1 MNHEY and CDR2 SVGAGI. V was pared by 5 bases and J by 0 bases, with 20 bases between. CDR3 size: 17 residues. CDR3 DNA: TGTGCCAGCAGTACCACACGACTAGTTTTTACCTCCTACGAGCAGTACTTC. Protein product: CASSTTRLVFTSYEQYF.

This rearrangement joins TRBV5-6 to TRBJ1-2, with a tentative D call TRBD1 (5 bases). The CDR3 has 16 residues. Deletions cut 0 bases from V and 4 bases from J, with 16 bases between. Germline V CDR1 and CDR2: SGHDT, YYEEEE. The CDR3 loop is CASSLAVGQPSYGYTF. For the CDR3, the DNA is TGTGCCAGCAGCTTGGCCGTGGGGCAGCCAAGCTATGGCTACACCTTC.

This clonotype was picked up a small number of times. The chain is built from TRBV29-1 and TRBJ2-7, with 13 positions matching TRBD2. CDR1 and CDR2 from the germline V gene are SQVTM and ANQGSEA. The CDR3 is 13 residues long. The junction had 1 base not matched to a gene; V was cut back by 2 bases and J by 6 bases. The CDR3 DNA follows: TGCAGCGTTGAAACTAGCGGGAGGGGCGAGCAGTACTTC. Its translation: CSVETSGRGEQYF.

A single count supports this clonotype. The rearrangement uses TRBV25-1 and TRBJ1-1; D unresolved. The V and J ends lost 4 bases and 7 bases respectively, with 16 bases between them. The CDR3 sequence is 14 residues long. The germline V gene encodes CDR1 MGHDK and CDR2 SYGVNS. The CDR3 is CASSALGIPNEAFF. The CDR3 bases are TGTGCCAGCAGTGCCCTCGGAATCCCCAATGAAGCTTTCTTT.

This clonotype was recorded many times. The chain couples TRBV15 to TRBJ1-2; D not resolved. This CDR3 spans 13 amino acids. Per germline, CDR1 LNHNV and CDR2 YYDKDF (reference sequence). With 4 bases removed from V and 4 bases from J, the gap between germline ends came to 10 bases. The CDR3 region has the DNA TGTGCCACCAGCACCGACGGTTCCTATGGCTACACCTTC. Its protein product is CATSTDGSYGYTF.

The table lists this clonotype with many counts. The chain is built from TRBV7-9 and TRBJ1-1; 8 positions agree with TRBD1. CDR1 and CDR2 (germline): SEHNR, FQNEAQ (reference sequence). Trimming cost V 5 bases and J 5 bases; bases outside gene matches: 7. The CDR3 sequence is 14 residues long. CDR3 region: CASSPRTGRTEAFF. The CDR3 region has the DNA TGTGCCAGCAGCCCAAGGACAGGGCGAACTGAAGCTTTCTTT.